This TCR beta chain was captured in a study of cytomegalovirus exposure and HLA in healthy donors. CDR3 length: 16 residues. V was pared by 2 bases and J by 0 bases, with 6 bases of the junction left unmatched. The germline V gene encodes CDR1 MDHEN and CDR2 SYDVKM. 13 Jbeta primers and 60 Vbeta primers were used for the PCR. The assay was immunoSEQ multiplex PCR, and TCRdb's table has in-frame clones only and misses some. This repertoire includes about 130,000 clones. The sample comprised PBMCs. This clonotype was obtained from a woman in her sixties or seventies in good health and CMV-seronegative. The chain combines TRBV28 with TRBJ1-2; 7 nucleotides match TRBD1. CDR3 sequence (DNA): TGTGCCAGCAGTTTAGGGACAGTGGTTTCTAACTATGGCTACACCTTC. This codes for CASSLGTVVSNYGYTF.